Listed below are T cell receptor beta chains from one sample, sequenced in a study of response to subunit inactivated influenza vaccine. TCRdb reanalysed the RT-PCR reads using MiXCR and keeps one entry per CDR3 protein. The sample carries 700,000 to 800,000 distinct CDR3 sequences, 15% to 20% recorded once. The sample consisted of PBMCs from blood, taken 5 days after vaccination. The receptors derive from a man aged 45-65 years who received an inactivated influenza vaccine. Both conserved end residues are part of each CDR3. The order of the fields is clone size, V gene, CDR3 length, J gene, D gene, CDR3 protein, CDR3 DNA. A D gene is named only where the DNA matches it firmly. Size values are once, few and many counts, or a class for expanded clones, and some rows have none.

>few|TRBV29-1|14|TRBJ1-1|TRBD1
CSTRQGPMNTEAFF
TGCAGCACCAGACAGGGACCCATGAACACTGAAGCTTTCTTT
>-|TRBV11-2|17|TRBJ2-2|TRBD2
CASSSYPAGVDAGELFF
TGTGCCAGCAGCTCTTACCCAGCGGGAGTCGACGCCGGGGAGCTGTTTTTT
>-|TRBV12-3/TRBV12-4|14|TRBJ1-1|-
CASSLAQGGTEAFF
TGTGCCAGCAGTTTAGCCCAGGGAGGCACTGAAGCTTTCTTT
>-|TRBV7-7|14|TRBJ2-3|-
CASSPMMSTDTQYF
TGTGCTAGCAGCCCAATGATGAGCACAGATACGCAGTATTTT
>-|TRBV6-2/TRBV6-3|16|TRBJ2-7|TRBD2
CASSSGTSGSPYEQYF
TGTGCCAGCAGTTCCGGGACTAGCGGATCCCCCTACGAGCAGTACTTC
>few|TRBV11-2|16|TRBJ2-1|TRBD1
CASSLVEGQGYNEQFF
TGTGCCAGCAGCTTAGTAGAGGGACAGGGCTACAATGAGCAGTTCTTC
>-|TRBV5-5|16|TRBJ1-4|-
CASSLGQPPTNEKLFF
TGTGCCAGCAGCTTGGGACAGCCTCCAACTAATGAAAAACTGTTTTTT
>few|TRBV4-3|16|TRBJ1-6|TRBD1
CASSQLGQGFYSPLHF
TGCGCCAGCAGCCAACTCGGACAGGGTTTTTATTCACCCCTCCACTTT
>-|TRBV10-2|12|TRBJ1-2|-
CASSFPDRGYTF
TGCGCCAGCAGTTTCCCAGACCGTGGCTACACCTTC
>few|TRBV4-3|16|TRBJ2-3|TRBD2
CASSLGASGRADTQYF
TGCGCCAGCAGCCTCGGGGCCAGCGGGAGAGCAGATACGCAGTATTTT
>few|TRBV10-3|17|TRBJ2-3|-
CAISDTLIRESTDTQYF
TGTGCCATCAGTGACACGCTTATTCGGGAGAGCACAGATACGCAGTATTTT
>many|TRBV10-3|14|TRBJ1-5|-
CAISEGGGNQPQHF
TGTGCCATCAGTGAAGGGGGAGGCAATCAGCCCCAGCATTTT
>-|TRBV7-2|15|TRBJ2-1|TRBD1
CASSRDRVQNNEQFF
TGTGCCAGCAGCCGTGACAGGGTCCAGAACAATGAGCAGTTCTTC
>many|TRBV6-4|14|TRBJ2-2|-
CASSDSGWSGELFF
TGTGCCAGCAGTGACTCCGGGTGGTCCGGGGAGCTGTTTTTT
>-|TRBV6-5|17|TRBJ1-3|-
CASSYSTGPSGGNTIYF
TGTGCCAGCAGTTACTCGACCGGACCATCGGGGGGAAACACCATATATTTT
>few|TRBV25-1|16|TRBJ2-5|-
CASSEYMANLKETQYF
TGTGCCAGCAGTGAATATATGGCAAATCTAAAAGAGACCCAGTACTTC
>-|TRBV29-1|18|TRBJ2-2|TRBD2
CSVEGSVVAGGNTGELFF
TGCAGCGTTGAAGGGTCGGTAGTGGCGGGGGGGAACACCGGGGAGCTGTTTTTT
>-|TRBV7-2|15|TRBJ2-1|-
CASSLMPQGYNEQFF
TGTGCCAGCAGCTTAATGCCACAGGGTTACAATGAGCAGTTCTTC
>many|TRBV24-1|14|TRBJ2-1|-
CATSDTRHGHEQFF
TGTGCCACCAGTGATACGCGACACGGCCATGAGCAGTTCTTC
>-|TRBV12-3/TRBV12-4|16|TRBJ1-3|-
CASRGVHVDSGNTIYF
TGTGCCAGCAGAGGGGTACATGTGGACTCTGGAAACACCATATATTTT
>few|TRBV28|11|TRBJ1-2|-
CASRHRYGYTF
TGTGCCAGCAGGCATCGCTATGGCTACACCTTC
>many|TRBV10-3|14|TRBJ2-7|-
CAISELGQTGEQYF
TGTGCCATCAGTGAGCTGGGACAAACTGGCGAGCAGTACTTC
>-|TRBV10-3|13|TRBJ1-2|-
CAIKDGNGPGYTF
TGTGCCATCAAAGATGGGAACGGCCCTGGCTACACCTTC
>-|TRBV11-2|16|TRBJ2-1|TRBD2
CASSGGTSGDRLWQFF
TGTGCCAGCAGCGGGGGGACTAGCGGGGACCGGCTTTGGCAGTTCTTC